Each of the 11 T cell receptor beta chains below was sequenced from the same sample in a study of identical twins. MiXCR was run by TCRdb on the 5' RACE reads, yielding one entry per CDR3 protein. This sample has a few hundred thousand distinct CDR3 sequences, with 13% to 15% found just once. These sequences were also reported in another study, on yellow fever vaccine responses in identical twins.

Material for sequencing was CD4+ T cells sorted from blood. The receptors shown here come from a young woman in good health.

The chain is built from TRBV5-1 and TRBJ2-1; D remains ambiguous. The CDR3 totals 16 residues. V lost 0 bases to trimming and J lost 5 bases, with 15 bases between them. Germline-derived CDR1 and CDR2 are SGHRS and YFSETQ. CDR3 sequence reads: CASSLGGRALDNEQFF. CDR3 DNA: TGCGCCAGCAGCTTGGGAGGTAGGGCGCTAGACAATGAGCAGTTCTTC.

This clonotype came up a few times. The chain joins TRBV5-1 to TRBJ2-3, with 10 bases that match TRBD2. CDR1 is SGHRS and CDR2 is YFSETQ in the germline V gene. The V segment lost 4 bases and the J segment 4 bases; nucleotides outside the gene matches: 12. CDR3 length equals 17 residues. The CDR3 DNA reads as TGCGCCAGCAGCCCCCCATTAGCGGGAGGAGGGGCAGATACGCAGTATTTT. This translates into CASSPPLAGGGADTQYF.

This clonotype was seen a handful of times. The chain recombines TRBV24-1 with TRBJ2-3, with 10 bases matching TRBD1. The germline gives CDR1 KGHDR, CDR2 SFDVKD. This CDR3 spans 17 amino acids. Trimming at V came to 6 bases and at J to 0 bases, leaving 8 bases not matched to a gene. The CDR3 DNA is TGTGCCACCAGTCCCGGGACAGGGGTAGCTAGCACAGATACGCAGTATTTT. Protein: CATSPGTGVASTDTQYF.

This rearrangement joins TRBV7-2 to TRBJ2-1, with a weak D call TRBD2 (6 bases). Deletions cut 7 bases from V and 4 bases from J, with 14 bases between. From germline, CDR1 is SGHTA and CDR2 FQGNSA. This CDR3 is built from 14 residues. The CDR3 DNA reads TGTGCCAGCACCCCCGCGGCGGGGTACAATGAGCAGTTCTTC. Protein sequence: CASTPAAGYNEQFF.

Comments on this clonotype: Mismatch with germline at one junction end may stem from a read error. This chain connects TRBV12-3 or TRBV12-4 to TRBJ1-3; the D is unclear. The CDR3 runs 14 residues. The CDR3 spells CASSSSGSGNTICF. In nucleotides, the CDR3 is TGTGCCAGCAGTTCGTCAGGCTCTGGAAACACCATATGTTTT.

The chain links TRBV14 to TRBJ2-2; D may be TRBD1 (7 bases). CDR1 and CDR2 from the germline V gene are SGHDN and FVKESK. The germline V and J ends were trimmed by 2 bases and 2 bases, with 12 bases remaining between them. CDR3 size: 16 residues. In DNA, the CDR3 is TGTGCCAGCAGCCAACAGGGGGGACCCAACACCGGGGAGCTGTTTTTT. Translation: CASSQQGGPNTGELFF. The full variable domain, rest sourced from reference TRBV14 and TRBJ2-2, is EAGVTQFPSHSVIEKGQTVTLRCDPISGHDNLYWYRRVMGKEIKFLLHFVKESKQDESGMPNNRFLAERTGGTYSTLKVQPAELEDSGVYFCASSQQGGPNTGELFFGEGSRLTVL.

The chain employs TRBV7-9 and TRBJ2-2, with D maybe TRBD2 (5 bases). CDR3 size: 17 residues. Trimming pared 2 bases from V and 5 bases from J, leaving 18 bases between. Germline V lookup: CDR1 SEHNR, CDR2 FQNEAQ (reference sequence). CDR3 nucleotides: TGTGCCAGCAGCTTACGGGGTGAATCGGAGTATACCGGGGAGCTGTTTTTT. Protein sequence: CASSLRGESEYTGELFF.

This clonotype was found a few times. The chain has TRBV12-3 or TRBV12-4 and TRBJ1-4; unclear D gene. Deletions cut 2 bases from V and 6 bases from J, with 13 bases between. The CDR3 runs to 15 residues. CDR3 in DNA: TGTGCCAGCAGTTTACTCCGAGGAAGGGATGAAAAACTGTTTTTT. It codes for CASSLLRGRDEKLFF.

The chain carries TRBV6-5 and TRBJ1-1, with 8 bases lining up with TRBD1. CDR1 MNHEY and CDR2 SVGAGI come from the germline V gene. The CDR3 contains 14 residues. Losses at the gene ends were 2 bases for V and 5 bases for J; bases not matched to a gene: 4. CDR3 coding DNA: TGTGCCAGCAGTTACCCAGGGGGCGGGACTGAAGCTTTCTTT. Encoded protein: CASSYPGGGTEAFF.

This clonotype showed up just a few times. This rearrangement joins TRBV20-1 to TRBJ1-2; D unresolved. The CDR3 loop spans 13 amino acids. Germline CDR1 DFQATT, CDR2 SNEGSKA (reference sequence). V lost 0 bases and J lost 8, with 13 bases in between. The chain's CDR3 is CSARDDTGFGYTF. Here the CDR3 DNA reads TGCAGTGCTAGAGATGATACGGGCTTCGGCTACACCTTC.

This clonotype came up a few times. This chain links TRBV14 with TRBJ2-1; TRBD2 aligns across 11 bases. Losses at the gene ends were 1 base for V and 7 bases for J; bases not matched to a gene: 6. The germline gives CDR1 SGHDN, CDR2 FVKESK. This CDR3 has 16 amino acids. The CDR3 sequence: CASSQGGLADKNEQFF. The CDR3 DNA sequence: TGTGCCAGCAGCCAAGGGGGACTAGCGGACAAAAATGAGCAGTTCTTC.